This TCR beta chain was identified in a study of neurological immune-mediated disorders (dated by TCRdb to the late 2010s). Regarding the research as a whole: Among the roughly 34 multiple sclerosis patients, relapsing-remitting MS was present in approximately 31 and secondary progressive MS was present in 3. The approximately 110 TCR-beta libraries included longitudinal samples, technical triplicates and paired sorted CD4+ and CD8+ T-cell subsets alongside PBMC samples. The cohort was made up of 60 to 75 subjects, consisting of roughly 15 HAM/TSP patients, about 35 multiple sclerosis patients and some 20 healthy controls. The study compared peripheral blood TCR-beta repertoires of HTLV-I-associated myelopathy (HAM/TSP) patients, multiple sclerosis patients and healthy controls using UMI-based sequencing. The study at large found these results: Expanded clones from different subjects shared no identical CDR3 amino acid sequences, which suggests that TCR-beta repertoires were private in all groups. TCR clonal expansion was greatest in HAM/TSP patients and smallest in MS patients, who ranked below even healthy controls. Repertoires from 18 of 34 MS patients were grouped by phylogenetic analysis into a cluster of related CDR3 sequences, suggesting a possible repertoire-level signature. The MS cluster was not associated with any clinical or MRI features, and the authors stated that larger cohorts are needed.

CDR1 and CDR2, per the germline V gene, are SQVTM and ANQGSEA. Trimming removed 4 bases from V and 0 bases from J, leaving 3 bases between the germline ends. There are 11 amino acids in the CDR3, from cysteine to phenylalanine inclusive. The DNA shown is the 33-base CDR3, in frame from base 1. This clonotype occurred many times. Its antigen is currently not known. Per-base qualities were not stored, and no clone one base away is much larger. cDNA synthesis used template-switch 5'RACE with a primer carrying a 10-nucleotide random unique molecular identifier tagging each TCR transcript. Each sequencing run produced over 170 million TCR-beta sequences covering 15-18 subjects. The RNeasy kit was used for extraction of total RNA. The KAPA Real-time Library Amplification kit was used to amplify TCR-beta VDJ regions with primers targeting the TCR constant region and the 5'RACE anchor. Sample indexes and Illumina adaptors were added in a first PCR, after which library yield was increased in a second PCR. After Ampure bead purification, the roughly 650 bp TCR product was size-selected on a 2% E-gel SizeSelection system. Library quality was checked on a Bioanalyzer, concentration was measured with Qubit, and libraries were quantified with the Kapa Library Quantification kit before pooling. An Illumina HiSeq 2500 was used to sequence the libraries paired-end at 2 x 150 bp. To increase sequence diversity, about 25-31% phiX was spiked into each library pool. Processing in the source paper ran as follows. Quality-filtered reads were processed with the UMI-based MiGEC pipeline, which removed over 75% of raw TCR sequences during error correction. IMGT germline references were used for alignment of VDJ genes, and clonotypes were defined by a unique CDR3 amino acid sequence together with V-J genes. Clonal expansion, Shannon diversity and CDR3 relatedness (CalcPairwiseDistances, ClusterSamples) were evaluated with VDJtools, and phylogenetic trees were built with CLCbio workbench. Using coefficient-of-variation modelling across technical triplicates, the study counted a clone as expanded if it had at least 8 unique UMIs. Through fastp at Q25 and MiXCR, TCRdb rebuilt clones from the public reads, retaining in-frame beta chains. When rows share a CDR3 protein, they turn into one entry using the most common DNA and genes. The V and J calls come from TCRdb's annotation, not from the publication. For this sample the table gives about 60,000 distinct CDR3 sequences, of which 3% to 4% were detected only once. The top ten clonotypes cover 7.1% of the sample.

For the unsorted PBMC libraries, 2 million PBMCs were stored in RNAlater at -80 degrees C until RNA extraction and were used to generate the libraries. Multiple sclerosis patients were enrolled in a US clinical protocol evaluating disease progression by magnetic resonance imaging. PBMCs were separated from peripheral blood using Ficoll-Hypaque density gradient centrifugation and then cryopreserved in liquid nitrogen. This TCR derives from a woman in her sixties or seventies with multiple sclerosis. The chain couples TRBV29-1 to TRBJ1-1, with the D gene uncertain. Sequenced: PBMCs. The CDR3 region: CSVGMNTEAFF. The nucleotide sequence reads as follows: TGCAGCGTTGGAATGAACACTGAAGCTTTCTTT.